This TCR beta chain was captured in a study of shared clonotypes between healthy human individuals. Study-wide points: Among donors, clonotype sharing was expected to be affected by sequencing depth.

At the deep level, the assay was run. TCRdb's table, derived via immunoSEQ multiplex PCR, lists solely in-frame clones and lacks some. This table has around 2,100,000 clones, less than 95% appearing once. As to this clone: The antigen is undetermined.

Naive-designated CD8 cells lacked CD45RO, were positively enriched for CCR7, and omitted terminally differentiated effector memory CD45RA+ cells. Germline V gene data show CDR1 as MGHRA and CDR2 as YSYEKL. The CDR3 has 16 amino acids. V was shortened by 8 bases and J by 1 base, with 21 bases between the two germline ends. The material sequenced was naive CD8+ T cells sorted from blood. V and J are TRBV4-1 and TRBJ2-7; D is uncertain. This clonotype was obtained from a man aged 18 to 29 in good health. CDR3 loop: CASRQDLSLASYEQYF. CDR3 bases: TGCGCCAGCCGTCAGGATCTCTCTCTTGCGTCCTACGAGCAGTACTTC.